These 16 T cell receptor beta chains originate from one sample sequenced in a study of response to subunit inactivated influenza vaccine. One entry per CDR3 protein, called by TCRdb with MiXCR from the RT-PCR reads. The table includes approximately 500,000 distinct CDR3 sequences, about 15% detected once. The sequenced sample was PBMCs from blood, obtained 12 days after vaccination. The source of these receptors is a man in his fifties or sixties who received an inactivated influenza vaccine.

The chain links TRBV7-2 to TRBJ2-7, with a weak D call TRBD2 (5 bases). With 1 base removed from V and 2 bases from J, the gap between germline ends came to 12 bases. The CDR3 spans 15 residues. The V gene's germline CDR1 is SGHTA and CDR2 FQGNSA. CDR3 residues: CASSLGVGGTYEQYF. The CDR3 DNA follows: TGTGCCAGCAGCTTAGGGGTTGGAGGAACCTACGAGCAGTACTTC. Drawing the rest from reference TRBV7-2 and TRBJ2-7, the complete variable domain is GAGVSQSPSNKVTEKGKDVELRCDPISGHTALYWYRQSLGQGLEFLIYFQGNSAPDKSGLPSDRFSAERTGGSVSTLTIQRTQQEDSAVYLCASSLGVGGTYEQYFGPGTRLTVT.

The CDR3 DNA follows: TGTGCCAGCAATACCCAAACCGGGGAGCTGTTTTTT. Its protein is CASNTQTGELFF. The chain couples TRBV28 to TRBJ2-2; no clear D. CDR1 is MDHEN and CDR2 is SYDVKM in the germline V gene. The CDR3 spans 12 residues. V lost 7 bases and J 5 bases, leaving 8 bases between the germline ends.

The chain employs TRBV7-9 and TRBJ2-5; D call uncertain. The V end lost 0 bases, the J end lost 2 bases, and 4 bases lay between the germline ends. Germline CDR1 reads SEHNR; CDR2 reads FQNEAQ (reference sequence). This CDR3 is built from 13 residues. CDR3 DNA sequence: TGTGCCAGCAGCTTAGCTTGGCAAGAGACCCAGTACTTC. Its protein product is CASSLAWQETQYF. The whole variable domain, filled in from reference TRBV7-9 and TRBJ2-5, reads DTGVSQNPRHKITKRGQNVTFRCDPISEHNRLYWYRQTLGQGPEFLTYFQNEAQLEKSRLLSDRFSAERPKGSFSTLEIQRTEQGDSAMYLCASSLAWQETQYFGPGTRLLVL.

V usage is TRBV3-1 and J usage is TRBJ2-4, with 9 bases lining up with TRBD1. The CDR3 loop spans 19 amino acids. The V and J ends lost 1 base and 0 bases, in that order; junction bases with no gene match: 10. Germline CDR1 reads LGHDT; CDR2 reads YNNKEL (reference sequence). The CDR3 region is CASSQVGTGRPLAKNIQYF. Written as DNA, the CDR3 is TGTGCCAGCAGCCAAGTCGGGACAGGGCGACCCTTAGCCAAAAACATTCAGTACTTC.

This clonotype has a handful of counts. The chain couples TRBV20-1 to TRBJ2-1; 8 positions agree with TRBD2. After removal of 6 bases from V and 13 bases from J, the junction contained 5 bases not matched to a gene. The CDR3 runs to 10 residues. Germline CDR1 reads DFQATT; CDR2 reads SNEGSKA (reference sequence). DNA of the CDR3: TGCAGTGCCGGGGGGGAGCTTCAGTTCTTC. It yields the protein CSAGGELQFF.

This clonotype turned up a few times. The gene calls are TRBV7-9 and TRBJ1-6; a weak D match, TRBD1 (6 bases). The CDR3 loop spans 14 amino acids. Germline CDR1 SEHNR, CDR2 FQNEAQ (reference sequence). The V gene lost 6 bases and the J gene lost 7 bases, with 13 bases spanning the gap. The CDR3 loop is CASRYGGKNSPLHF. CDR3 in DNA: TGTGCCAGCAGGTACGGGGGCAAGAATTCACCCCTCCACTTT.

V is TRBV2 and J is TRBJ2-2, with 10 positions matching TRBD1. CDR3 length: 16 amino acids. V gave up 6 bases and J gave up 4 bases; unmatched junction bases: 8. Germline CDR1 reads SNHLY; CDR2 reads FYNNEI. The CDR3 region is CASRRGTGVGTGELFF. In nucleotides, the CDR3 is TGTGCCAGCAGAAGGGGGACAGGGGTCGGCACCGGGGAGCTGTTTTTT. The full variable domain, its missing parts supplied by reference TRBV2 and TRBJ2-2, is EPEVTQTPSHQVTQMGQEVILRCVPISNHLYFYWYRQILGQKVEFLVSFYNNEISEKSEIFDDQFSVERPDGSNFTLKIRSTKLEDSAMYFCASRRGTGVGTGELFFGEGSRLTVL.

CDR3 bases: TGTGCCAGCCGTCGACGACAGGGATGGAACACTGAAGCTTTCTTT. This gives the protein CASRRRQGWNTEAFF. V is TRBV6-2 or TRBV6-3 and J is TRBJ1-1; 7 bases line up with TRBD1. The CDR3 extends over 15 amino acids. Losses at the gene ends were 8 bases for V and 1 base for J; bases not matched to a gene: 10. CDR1 and CDR2 from the germline V gene are MNHEY and SVGEGT.

The CDR3 DNA is TGTGCCAGCAGGTCCGGGACCCCTGCGGGGAATGAGCAGTTCTTC. Translated, it gives CASRSGTPAGNEQFF. The chain is built from TRBV7-9 and TRBJ2-1, with a tentative D call TRBD2 (6 bases). The CDR3 has 15 amino acids. Germline V gene sequence: CDR1 SEHNR, CDR2 FQNEAQ (reference sequence). The V end lost 6 bases, the J end lost 7 bases, and 19 bases lay between the germline ends.

The chain links TRBV7-2 to TRBJ2-7; D may be TRBD2 (5 bases). The V and J ends lost 0 bases and 2 bases respectively, with 8 bases between them. Germline CDR1 SGHTA, CDR2 FQGNSA. This CDR3 is built from 14 residues. The CDR3 DNA reads as TGTGCCAGCAGCTTAGCGCGGGCGGCCTACGAGCAGTACTTC. Protein product: CASSLARAAYEQYF.

The chain has TRBV4-2 and TRBJ2-3; 11 bases are shared with TRBD2. Germline CDR1 reads LGHNA; CDR2 reads YNFKEQ. This CDR3 contains 17 residues. With 0 bases clipped from V and 6 bases from J, the junction kept 8 bases outside the gene matches. The CDR3 sequence is CASSQDFSGGAGDTQYF. In nucleotides, the CDR3 is TGTGCCAGCAGCCAAGATTTTAGCGGGGGGGCGGGGGATACGCAGTATTTT.

Only a few counts were recorded for this clonotype. The CDR3 sequence is CSANLRGNYGYTF. The CDR3 DNA is TGCAGTGCGAACCTCAGGGGGAACTATGGCTACACCTTC. This chain joins TRBV20-1 and TRBJ1-2; 7 nucleotides agree with TRBD1. With 6 bases clipped from V and 2 bases from J, the junction kept 6 bases outside the gene matches. Germline CDR1 is DFQATT and CDR2 is SNEGSKA (reference sequence). The CDR3 spans 13 residues.

This clonotype was recorded a few times. This chain's CDR3 is CASSFRLSGTSNNEQFF. As DNA, the CDR3 is TGTGCCAGCAGTTTTCGCCTTTCCGGGACTAGCAACAATGAGCAGTTCTTC. This chain uses TRBV27 with TRBJ2-1, with 9 bases fitting TRBD2. Germline values: CDR1 MNHEY, CDR2 SMNVEV (reference sequence). CDR3 length equals 17 residues. The ends lost 3 bases at V and 5 bases at J; junction bases unmatched: 11.

The chain links TRBV28 to TRBJ2-7; a weak D match, TRBD1 (6 bases). This CDR3 has 14 residues. Germline V gene lookup returns CDR1 MDHEN and CDR2 SYDVKM. Trimming shortened V by 5 bases and J by 6 bases, and 17 bases separated the two germline ends. CDR3 residues: CASSPYRVSSEQYF. CDR3 coding DNA: TGTGCCAGCAGTCCTTACAGGGTGTCGAGCGAGCAGTACTTC.

The V gene is TRBV20-1, the J gene TRBJ2-7, with 8 bases lining up with TRBD1. CDR1 and CDR2 (germline): DFQATT, SNEGSKA (reference sequence). With V trimmed by 0 bases and J by 3 bases, 4 bases remained unmatched. The CDR3 contains 14 residues. The CDR3: CSARDRQGIYEQYF. CDR3 DNA: TGCAGTGCTAGAGATAGACAGGGGATCTACGAGCAGTACTTC.

This clonotype occurred a few times. The V and J genes are TRBV24-1 and TRBJ2-2, with 7 bases that match TRBD1. The germline V gene encodes CDR1 KGHDR and CDR2 SFDVKD. The V segment lost 9 bases and the J segment 1 base; nucleotides outside the gene matches: 10. The CDR3 has 16 amino acids. Here the CDR3 reads CATGQVDRENTGELFF. CDR3 sequence (DNA): TGTGCCACCGGACAAGTAGACAGGGAGAACACCGGGGAGCTGTTTTTT.